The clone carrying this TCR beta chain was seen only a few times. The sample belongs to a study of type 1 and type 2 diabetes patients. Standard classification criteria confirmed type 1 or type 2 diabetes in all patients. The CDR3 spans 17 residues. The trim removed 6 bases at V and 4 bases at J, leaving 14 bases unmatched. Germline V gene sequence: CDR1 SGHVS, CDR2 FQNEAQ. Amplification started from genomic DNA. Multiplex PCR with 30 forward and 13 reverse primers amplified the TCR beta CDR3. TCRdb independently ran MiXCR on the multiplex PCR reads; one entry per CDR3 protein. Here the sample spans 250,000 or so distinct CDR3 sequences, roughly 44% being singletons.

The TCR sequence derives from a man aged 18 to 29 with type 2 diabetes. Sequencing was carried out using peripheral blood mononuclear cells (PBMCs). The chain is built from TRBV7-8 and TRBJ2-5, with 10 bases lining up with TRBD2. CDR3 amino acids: CASSQVAGGGGRETQYF. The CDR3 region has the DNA TGTGCCAGCAGTCAAGTAGCGGGGGGTGGAGGAAGAGAGACCCAGTACTTC.